One and the same sample provided the 23 T cell receptor beta chains below, sequenced in a study of blood T cell repertoires in COVID-19. Using immunoSEQ multiplex PCR, the repertoire was profiled, and TCRdb retains in-frame clones only, with some absent. The data hold about 200,000 clones, with around 81% observed a single time. Sequencing was done on a sample of peripheral blood. The receptors stem from a man aged 60 to 69 with COVID-19, enrolled during active disease.

V is TRBV15 and J is TRBJ2-7; 7 bases match TRBD1. The trim removed 0 bases at V and 0 bases at J, leaving 5 bases unmatched. The germline CDR1 and CDR2 sequences are LNHNV and YYDKDF (reference sequence). This CDR3 is built from 16 residues. As DNA, the CDR3 is TGTGCCACCAGCAGAGATGGACAGGCCCACTCCTACGAGCAGTACTTC. Translating gives CATSRDGQAHSYEQYF.

The J gene is TRBJ1-4, the V gene TRBV30; no reliable D call. The germline V gene encodes CDR1 GTSNPN and CDR2 SVGIG (reference sequence). The CDR3 loop spans 13 amino acids. Trimming removed 0 bases at V and 3 bases at J, with 5 bases between. The CDR3 DNA reads as TGTGCCTGGAGTGTAATAGCTAATGAAAAACTGTTTTTT. It codes for CAWSVIANEKLFF.

The chain has TRBV7-6 and TRBJ1-4; 9 nucleotides match TRBD1. The trim removed 5 bases at V and 1 base at J, leaving 5 bases unmatched. Germline-derived CDR1 and CDR2 are SGHVS and FNYEAQ. The CDR3 sequence is 16 residues long. CDR3 coding DNA: TGTGCCAGCAGCCTAGGACAGGGGCTAACTAATGAAAAACTGTTTTTT. Amino acids: CASSLGQGLTNEKLFF.

This chain joins TRBV6-5 and TRBJ2-3; 8 bases map to TRBD2. The germline V gene encodes CDR1 MNHEY and CDR2 SVGAGI. The J segment lost 4 bases and the V segment lost 7 bases, leaving 10 bases of the junction unmatched. The CDR3 sequence is 15 residues long. Here the CDR3 DNA reads TGTGCCAGCAACCCGGGAGGGGGAATAGCAGATACGCAGTATTTT. Residues: CASNPGGGIADTQYF.

The rearrangement links TRBV5-6 to TRBJ2-7; D uncertain. The CDR3 runs to 13 residues. The ends were cut back, 2 bases at V and 3 bases at J, with 9 bases in the middle. Germline V gene lookup returns CDR1 SGHDT and CDR2 YYEEEE. CDR3 nucleotides: TGTGCCAGCAGCTTCCCAGATAACTACGAGCAGTACTTC. Translated: CASSFPDNYEQYF.

The rearrangement links TRBV7-2 to TRBJ1-1, with D perhaps TRBD1 (5 bases). The CDR3 has 13 amino acids. Trimming cost V 2 bases and J 7 bases, with 11 bases left between them. The germline gives CDR1 SGHTA, CDR2 FQGNSA. The CDR3 region has the DNA TGTGCCAGCAGCTTACGACAGATTCTTGAAGCTTTCTTT. The encoded protein is CASSLRQILEAFF.

The rearrangement links TRBV18 to TRBJ1-1, with D uncertain. V dropped 4 bases and J dropped 6 bases, with 9 bases sitting between them. The CDR3 runs to 12 residues. CDR1 is KGHSH and CDR2 is LQKENI in the germline V gene. CDR3 amino acids: CASSLYSSEAFF. Here the CDR3 DNA reads TGTGCCAGCTCACTATATTCTTCTGAAGCTTTCTTT.

V is TRBV5-6 and J is TRBJ1-1; 11 nucleotides match TRBD1. The germline gives CDR1 SGHDT, CDR2 YYEEEE. With 4 bases clipped from V and 4 bases from J, the junction kept 3 bases outside the gene matches. The CDR3 is made up of 14 amino acids. Here the CDR3 DNA reads TGTGCCAGCAGCCGGGACAGGGGGAGCACTGAAGCTTTCTTT. It specifies CASSRDRGSTEAFF.

The chain is built from TRBV7-2 and TRBJ2-2, with D possibly being TRBD2 (5 bases). The V gene's germline CDR1 is SGHTA and CDR2 FQGNSA. This CDR3 contains 15 residues. Trimming pared 3 bases from V and 7 bases from J, leaving 15 bases between. CDR3 DNA sequence: TGTGCCAGCAGCTTTGGGAGAGGAGGTGACGGGGAGCTGTTTTTT. Translation gives CASSFGRGGDGELFF.

The V and J genes are TRBV5-6 and TRBJ1-5; D not resolved. The V gene lost 0 bases and the J gene lost 0 bases, with 7 bases spanning the gap. From germline, CDR1 is SGHDT and CDR2 YYEEEE. CDR3 length: 15 residues. CDR3 amino acids: CASSLAPVSNQPQHF. The CDR3 coding sequence is TGTGCCAGCAGCTTGGCGCCAGTTAGCAATCAGCCCCAGCATTTT. The full variable domain, with the rest looked up from reference TRBV5-6 and TRBJ1-5, is DAGVTQSPTHLIKTRGQQVTLRCSPKSGHDTVSWYQQALGQGPQFIFQYYEEEERQRGNFPDRFSGHQFPNYSSELNVNALLLGDSALYLCASSLAPVSNQPQHFGDGTRLSIL.

The genes are TRBV21-1 and TRBJ2-1; the table calls TRBD2, which could not be checked here. TRBV21-1 corresponds to a pseudogene. The CDR3 runs 17 residues. This chain's CDR3 is CASSLPRGTSDYNEQFF. In DNA, the CDR3 is TGTGCCAGCAGCCTCCCCCGGGGGACTAGCGACTACAATGAGCAGTTCTTC.

The chain couples TRBV9 to TRBJ2-3; D gene ambiguous. Germline CDR1 and CDR2: SGDLS and YYNGEE. This CDR3 contains 12 residues. The V end lost 4 bases, the J end lost 5 bases, and 8 bases lay between the germline ends. The CDR3 DNA follows: TGTGCCAGCAGCCCGTCGGGAGATACGCAGTATTTT. Its protein is CASSPSGDTQYF.

V and J are TRBV28 and TRBJ1-3, with a tentative D call TRBD1 (5 bases). CDR3 length equals 13 residues. Trimming removed 4 bases from V and 4 bases from J, with 8 bases in between. Germline assignment: CDR1 MDHEN and CDR2 SYDVKM. CDR3 amino acids: CASSSGSGNTIYF. DNA for the CDR3: TGTGCCAGCAGTTCAGGGTCAGGAAACACCATATATTTT.

This chain connects TRBV6-5 to TRBJ1-4; D remains unclear. Trimming shortened V by 6 bases and J by 3 bases, and 8 bases separated the two germline ends. Germline CDR1 is MNHEY and CDR2 is SVGAGI. The CDR3 is made up of 13 amino acids. The CDR3 DNA follows: TGTGCCAGCAGGAGAGCCTCTAATGAAAAACTGTTTTTT. It translates to CASRRASNEKLFF.

The chain has TRBV5-1 and TRBJ1-2; the match to TRBD1 covers 12 bases. After removal of 0 bases from V and 8 bases from J, the junction contained 5 bases not matched to a gene. This CDR3 region has 15 residues. Germline V gene lookup returns CDR1 SGHRS and CDR2 YFSETQ. The CDR3 loop is CASSLEGQGAQGYTF. The CDR3 coding sequence is TGCGCCAGCAGCTTGGAGGGACAGGGGGCGCAAGGCTACACCTTC.

This clone showed up just a few times. The chain combines TRBV7-9 with TRBJ1-2, with 11 bases aligning to TRBD1. CDR1 is SEHNR and CDR2 is FQNEAQ in the germline V gene (reference sequence). J was trimmed by 8 bases and V by 4 bases; bases with no gene match: 3. This CDR3 contains 13 residues. CDR3 sequence reads: CASSWRDRGGYTF. The CDR3 DNA reads as TGTGCCAGCAGCTGGCGGGACAGGGGGGGCTACACCTTC.

The V call is TRBV2, the J call TRBJ1-5; maybe TRBD1 (5 bases). CDR3 length: 13 amino acids. Germline V CDR1 and CDR2: SNHLY, FYNNEI. Trimming shortened V by 4 bases and J by 6 bases, and 10 bases separated the two germline ends. The CDR3 nucleotides read TGTGCCAGCAGTGTGGGGACTGCTCAGCCCCAGCATTTT. This encodes CASSVGTAQPQHF.

This clone was seen more than once but under ten times. The chain is built from TRBV7-2 and TRBJ1-5, with 11 bases lining up with TRBD1. Germline values: CDR1 SGHTA, CDR2 FQGNSA. The CDR3 runs 15 residues. Trimming took 6 bases from V and 8 from J; bases not matched to a gene: 9. In DNA, the CDR3 is TGTGCCAGCAGTCAACTCGGGACAGGGGGTGAGCCCCAGCATTTT. Protein product: CASSQLGTGGEPQHF.

This chain links TRBV5-3 with TRBJ1-1, with unresolved D. TRBV5-3 is an open reading frame, and its role is uncertain. V was clipped by 4 bases and J by 5 bases, with 9 bases between them. CDR3 length: 12 amino acids. The CDR3 is CARSPPLTEAFF. The CDR3, as DNA: TGTGCCAGAAGCCCCCCCTTGACTGAAGCTTTCTTT.

The V and J genes are TRBV7-2 and TRBJ2-5; TRBD1 might be the D (5 bases). V was trimmed by 3 bases and J by 4 bases, leaving 9 bases between them. The CDR3 length is 13 residues. Per germline, CDR1 SGHTA and CDR2 FQGNSA. The CDR3 protein is CASSFGRVETQYF. The CDR3 DNA follows: TGTGCCAGCAGCTTCGGCAGGGTAGAGACCCAGTACTTC.

This chain links TRBV7-9 with TRBJ2-7; TRBD2 aligns across 7 bases. CDR1 and CDR2 (germline): SEHNR, FQNEAQ (reference sequence). The CDR3 runs 17 residues. V was pared by 1 base and J by 2 bases, with 11 bases of the junction left unmatched. CDR3 in DNA: TGTGCCAGCAGCTTAGGGGGTTGGGAGGGGCGACCCTACGAGCAGTACTTC. Its translation: CASSLGGWEGRPYEQYF.

This sequence joins TRBV18 and TRBJ1-1, with 7 bases fitting TRBD1. Germline CDR1 KGHSH, CDR2 LQKENI. There are 14 residues in the CDR3. V dropped 6 bases and J dropped 3; count of bases not matched to a gene: 7. Here the CDR3 reads CASSSDREDTEAFF. CDR3 bases: TGTGCCAGCTCCTCCGACAGGGAGGACACTGAAGCTTTCTTT.

This clone appeared once. V usage is TRBV9 and J usage is TRBJ2-7; 7 bases are a match to TRBD1. This CDR3 has 13 amino acids. V lost 4 bases and J lost 6; bases outside the gene matches: 7. The germline V gene encodes CDR1 SGDLS and CDR2 YYNGEE. CDR3: CASSLVAGGEQYF. The CDR3 nucleotides read TGTGCCAGCAGCCTTGTAGCAGGGGGCGAGCAGTACTTC.